These 32 T cell receptor beta chains came from one sample sequenced in a study (dated by TCRdb to between 2015 and 2016). Receptor libraries were prepared by RT-PCR. The instrument was an Illumina MiSeq. The public sequencing data were trimmed at Q25 with fastp and processed into clonotypes with MiXCR by TCRdb, which kept only in-frame beta chains. Entries are consolidated by CDR3 protein sequence, retaining the most common genes and DNA. The sample table holds about 680,000 distinct CDR3 sequences, of which over 12% were seen once. The biggest ten clones account for roughly 3.9% of the sample. The sequencing input was memory CD4+ T cells from blood. The receptors were sampled from a female donor in good health, serving as a healthy control.

The V gene is TRBV10-3, the J gene TRBJ1-4, with D perhaps matching TRBD1 (5 bases). The CDR3 is made up of 15 amino acids. Trimming shortened V by 3 bases and J by 3 bases, and 11 bases separated the two germline ends. Germline-derived CDR1 and CDR2 are ENHRY and SYGVKD. CDR3 nucleotides: TGTGCCATCAGTGAAGGAGGGGAATCTAATGAAAAACTGTTTTTT. Protein product: CAISEGGESNEKLFF.

This clonotype was seen a handful of times. V and J are TRBV13 and TRBJ2-1, with 9 bases matching TRBD1. Germline-derived CDR1 and CDR2 are PRHDT and FYEKMQ (reference sequence). V was pared by 4 bases and J by 6 bases, with 10 bases of the junction left unmatched. This CDR3 is built from 16 residues. CDR3 residues: CASSSMPGQGTNEQFF. CDR3 DNA sequence: TGTGCCAGCAGCTCCATGCCGGGACAGGGAACCAATGAGCAGTTCTTC.

This clonotype showed up just a few times. This sequence joins TRBV4-2 and TRBJ1-6; D perhaps matches TRBD1 (5 bases). This CDR3 is 14 amino acids long. Trimming took 5 bases from V and 7 from J, leaving 12 bases between them. Germline loops: CDR1 LGHNA, CDR2 YNFKEQ. The CDR3, as DNA: TGTGCCAGCAGCGAAAGCTCAGGGAATTCACCCCTCCACTTT. This sequence encodes CASSESSGNSPLHF.

This sequence joins TRBV4-2 and TRBJ1-1, with D unclear. Trimming stripped 0 bases from V and 1 base from J, with 12 bases between. The length of the CDR3 is 16 residues. Per germline, CDR1 LGHNA and CDR2 YNFKEQ. CDR3 nucleotide sequence: TGTGCCAGCAGCCAAGACCCATGGCAGCAGAACACTGAAGCTTTCTTT. Translated, it gives CASSQDPWQQNTEAFF.

J is TRBJ1-1 and V is TRBV7-9, with 8 bases lining up with TRBD1. The CDR3 totals 14 residues. CDR1 and CDR2 from the germline V gene are SEHNR and FQNEAQ (reference sequence). The ends lost 4 bases at V and 6 bases at J; junction bases unmatched: 7. The chain's CDR3 is CASSYLDREAEAFF. The CDR3 DNA is TGTGCCAGCAGCTACCTGGACAGGGAGGCTGAAGCTTTCTTT.

Many counts were recorded for this clonotype. The rearrangement joins TRBV7-2 to TRBJ2-7, with 8 bases fitting TRBD2. CDR1 and CDR2 from the germline V gene are SGHTA and FQGNSA. V lost 3 bases, J lost 3 bases, and 7 bases stayed unmatched. CDR3 length: 15 residues. In nucleotides, the CDR3 is TGTGCCAGCAGCTTCCGACTAGCGCCTAACTACGAGCAGTACTTC. Encoded protein: CASSFRLAPNYEQYF.

In the case of this clonotype: A much larger clone differs from this one at a single base, so this may be a read error. This rearrangement joins TRBV24-1 to TRBJ2-1; TRBD2 matches at 9 bases. The CDR3 contains 13 residues. Germline V CDR1 and CDR2: KGHDR, SFDVKD. CDR3 DNA sequence: TGTGCCACCAGTGACTTTAGCGGGAGCGGGCAGTCCTTC. Its protein product is CATSDFSGSGQSF.

The chain is built from TRBV27 and TRBJ2-1, with a weak D call TRBD2 (6 bases). Germline CDR1 reads MNHEY; CDR2 reads SMNVEV (reference sequence). The CDR3 covers 17 residues. Deletions cut 5 bases from V and 7 bases from J, with 24 bases between. CDR3 sequence (DNA): TGTGCCAGCAGTGACTGGGGGGACCCAACCCAAAGTAATGAGCAGTTCTTC. It encodes CASSDWGDPTQSNEQFF.

CDR3 protein: CASTTPGGQDNYGYTF. The DNA of the CDR3 is TGTGCCAGCACCACCCCGGGGGGACAGGATAACTATGGCTACACCTTC. The V gene is TRBV28, the J gene TRBJ1-2; 8 bases are a match to TRBD1. Germline V gives CDR1 MDHEN, CDR2 SYDVKM. J gave up 1 base and V 7 bases, and 11 bases lay outside the gene matches. This CDR3 contains 16 residues.

This clonotype was recorded a few times. The gene calls are TRBV27 and TRBJ2-5; D possibly corresponds to TRBD1 (5 bases). The CDR3 contains 16 residues. V was shortened by 3 bases and J by 5 bases, with 19 bases between the two germline ends. The germline V gene has CDR1 MNHEY and CDR2 SMNVEV (reference sequence). This CDR3 is CASSFLARVGVETQYF. CDR3 nucleotide sequence: TGTGCCAGCAGTTTTTTAGCCAGGGTTGGAGTGGAGACCCAGTACTTC.

The chain is built from TRBV12-3 or TRBV12-4 and TRBJ2-5; no clear D gene. This CDR3 has 15 residues. V gave up 3 bases and J gave up 6 bases, with 17 bases separating them. Here the CDR3 reads CASSFDVSLPKTQYF. CDR3 sequence (DNA): TGTGCCAGCAGTTTTGATGTCTCCTTGCCAAAGACCCAGTACTTC.

This clonotype came up many times. The V and J genes are TRBV20-1 and TRBJ2-3; D tentatively fits TRBD1 or TRBD2 (5 bases each). This CDR3 is built from 14 residues. The V end lost 6 bases, the J end lost 0 bases, and 13 bases lay between the germline ends. Germline CDR1 is DFQATT and CDR2 is SNEGSKA (reference sequence). This CDR3 is CSARDHSSTDTQYF. The CDR3, as DNA: TGCAGTGCAAGGGACCACTCTAGCACAGATACGCAGTATTTT.

This clonotype has ten or more counts. The chain has TRBV10-3 and TRBJ2-3, with TRBD2 matching over 8 bases. CDR1 is ENHRY and CDR2 is SYGVKD in the germline V gene. This CDR3 comprises 15 residues. V was pared by 3 bases and J by 4 bases, with 6 bases of the junction left unmatched. DNA for the CDR3: TGTGCCATCAGTGATACGCGGGGGGATGCAGATACGCAGTATTTT. Its translation: CAISDTRGDADTQYF.

This clonotype was detected a few times. The chain uses TRBV20-1 and TRBJ2-7; 7 bases fit TRBD2. CDR1 and CDR2 (germline): DFQATT, SNEGSKA (reference sequence). Trimming at V came to 3 bases and at J to 2 bases, leaving 4 bases not matched to a gene. The CDR3 contains 13 residues. This CDR3 reads CSASGLAAYEQYF. CDR3 nucleotide sequence: TGCAGTGCTAGCGGTCTAGCGGCCTACGAGCAGTACTTC.

This clonotype has just a few counts. This chain uses TRBV7-2 with TRBJ2-7; 13 bases agree with TRBD2. Germline V gene sequence: CDR1 SGHTA, CDR2 FQGNSA. CDR3 length equals 17 residues. Losses at the gene ends were 2 bases for V and 2 bases for J; bases not matched to a gene: 6. For the CDR3, the DNA is TGTGCCAGCAGCTTAAGGGGGACTAGCGGGGATCCCTACGAGCAGTACTTC. It is translated as CASSLRGTSGDPYEQYF.

The gene calls are TRBV7-9 and TRBJ1-1; a possible D gene is TRBD1 (6 bases). This CDR3 has 15 residues. Germline CDR1 reads SEHNR; CDR2 reads FQNEAQ (reference sequence). V dropped 6 bases and J dropped 5 bases, with 19 bases sitting between them. CDR3: CASSFKGGERTEAFF. The DNA for the CDR3 is TGTGCCAGCAGTTTCAAAGGGGGAGAAAGGACTGAAGCTTTCTTT. The full variable domain, in which reference TRBV7-9 and TRBJ1-1 provide the parts outside the CDR3, is DTGVSQNPRHKITKRGQNVTFRCDPISEHNRLYWYRQTLGQGPEFLTYFQNEAQLEKSRLLSDRFSAERPKGSFSTLEIQRTEQGDSAMYLCASSFKGGERTEAFFGQGTRLTVV.

This clonotype was found a few times. The chain carries TRBV7-2 and TRBJ2-1, with TRBD1 identical over 11 bases. The germline CDR1 and CDR2 sequences are SGHTA and FQGNSA. This CDR3 spans 17 amino acids. V trimming: 3 bases; J trimming: 7 bases; junction bases outside the gene matches: 11. The CDR3: CASSFRLGTGGLNEQFF. Written as DNA, the CDR3 is TGTGCCAGCAGCTTTCGTCTAGGGACAGGGGGTTTGAATGAGCAGTTCTTC.

This clonotype was detected only a few times. J is TRBJ2-1 and V is TRBV20-1, with 8 positions matching TRBD1. After removal of 3 bases from V and 7 bases from J, the junction contained 5 bases not matched to a gene. The germline gives CDR1 DFQATT, CDR2 SNEGSKA (reference sequence). The CDR3 covers 13 residues. CDR3 DNA sequence: TGCAGTGCTAGGACAGGGGTTCGGAATGAGCAGTTCTTC. It translates to CSARTGVRNEQFF.

This clonotype came up a few times. The rearrangement uses TRBV18 and TRBJ2-5; 8 bases fit TRBD1. Looked up from germline, CDR1 is KGHSH and CDR2 is LQKENI. This CDR3 has 15 residues. V dropped 3 bases and J dropped 5; count of bases not matched to a gene: 8. DNA for the CDR3: TGTGCCAGCTCACCGCGGACAGGGTTTCGGGAGACCCAGTACTTC. It is translated as CASSPRTGFRETQYF.

Concerning this clonotype itself: The CDR3 end shows no conserved phenylalanine or tryptophan, and so a read error is likely. The CDR3 sequence is CSAAIIDGAIGYTY. The CDR3 DNA follows: TGCAGTGCCGCCATTATCGACGGAGCTATTGGCTACACCTAC. The J gene is TRBJ1-2, the V gene TRBV20-1; D gene uncertain. This CDR3 has 14 residues. Germline CDR1 reads DFQATT; CDR2 reads SNEGSKA (reference sequence). Trimming took off 6 bases at V and 7 bases at J, with 21 bases between the two ends.

This clonotype was observed at least ten times. The chain combines TRBV6-5 with TRBJ1-5; D not resolved. CDR1 MNHEY and CDR2 SVGAGI come from the germline V gene. This CDR3 has 15 amino acids. With 4 bases removed from V and 1 base from J, the gap between germline ends came to 11 bases. CDR3 region: CASSSGIWSNQPQHF. The CDR3 DNA is TGTGCCAGCAGTTCGGGGATCTGGAGCAATCAGCCCCAGCATTTT.

The chain uses TRBV21-1 and TRBJ2-5; TRBD1 reflects the table's D call only, with no check against the DNA. TRBV21-1 is designated a pseudogene. The CDR3 is made up of 12 amino acids. CDR3 in DNA: TGTGCCAGCACCCTGAAAGGAGAGACCCAGTACTTC. Its translation is CASTLKGETQYF.

This clonotype appeared a few times. The V call is TRBV12-3 or TRBV12-4, the J call TRBJ2-4; 7 positions agree with TRBD2. The CDR3 covers 14 residues. The J segment lost 11 bases and the V segment lost 5 bases, leaving 12 bases of the junction unmatched. CDR3 sequence: CASSPGSWGGVQYF. For the CDR3, the DNA is TGTGCCAGCAGTCCGGGGTCCTGGGGGGGGGTTCAGTACTTC.

The chain recombines TRBV5-5 with TRBJ1-5; weak D call: TRBD1 (6 bases). Germline V gene sequence: CDR1 SGHKS, CDR2 YYEKEE (reference sequence). The CDR3 is 15 residues long. Trimming pared 2 bases from V and 5 bases from J, leaving 14 bases between. The CDR3, as DNA: TGTGCCAGCAGCTTAGTCGGGGGCGCGGATCAGCCCCAGCATTTT. It yields the protein CASSLVGGADQPQHF.

This clonotype was observed a handful of times. The chain carries TRBV28 and TRBJ2-7, with TRBD2 identical over 10 bases. The CDR3 length is 16 residues. V lost 6 bases, J lost 5 bases, and 13 bases stayed unmatched. Germline V gives CDR1 MDHEN, CDR2 SYDVKM. The CDR3, as DNA: TGTGCCAGCAGGGCACATCCGGGACTAGCGAACGACGAGCAGTACTTC. Its protein product is CASRAHPGLANDEQYF.

This clonotype appeared a few times. The J gene is TRBJ2-1, the V gene TRBV24-1, with D unresolved. Germline loops: CDR1 KGHDR, CDR2 SFDVKD. This CDR3 is built from 14 residues. Deletions cut 2 bases from V and 6 bases from J, with 10 bases between. DNA of the CDR3: TGTGCCACCAGTGATTCCGGGTCCAGCAATGAGCAGTTCTTC. Amino acid sequence: CATSDSGSSNEQFF.

The chain recombines TRBV28 with TRBJ2-7, with a weak D call TRBD1 (6 bases). The CDR3 is made up of 14 amino acids. CDR1 is MDHEN, CDR2 SYDVKM, per germline. Trimming shortened V by 8 bases and J by 0 bases, and 14 bases separated the two germline ends. The CDR3 coding sequence is TGTGCCAGCCTGGGGGCGGGCCGCTCCTACGAGCAGTACTTC. This sequence encodes CASLGAGRSYEQYF.

This clonotype has only a few counts. The V call is TRBV6-2 or TRBV6-3, the J call TRBJ1-1, with no clear D. Deletions cut 9 bases from V and 3 bases from J, with 17 bases between. From germline, CDR1 is MNHEY and CDR2 SVGEGT. CDR3 length equals 14 residues. The CDR3 DNA reads as TGTGCCAGTCTCCTCGGGATAAGGGACACTGAAGCTTTCTTT. This gives the protein CASLLGIRDTEAFF.

Only a few counts were recorded for this clonotype. V and J are TRBV7-6 and TRBJ2-3; 8 bases match TRBD2. V lost 1 base and J lost 2; bases outside the gene matches: 5. Germline loops: CDR1 SGHVS, CDR2 FNYEAQ. CDR3 length: 16 amino acids. CDR3 sequence: CASSLEAGAPTDTQYF. CDR3 DNA: TGTGCCAGCAGCTTAGAAGCGGGAGCCCCCACAGATACGCAGTATTTT.

The gene calls are TRBV5-1 and TRBJ2-6; TRBD2 matches at 14 bases. CDR1 is SGHRS and CDR2 is YFSETQ in the germline V gene. V was clipped by 4 bases and J by 2 bases; unmatched bases: 11. The CDR3 length is 20 residues. The CDR3 loop is CASSDGGLAGEGPGANVLTF. The CDR3 DNA follows: TGCGCCAGCAGCGACGGGGGACTAGCGGGAGAAGGACCTGGGGCCAACGTCCTGACTTTC.

This clonotype was seen at least ten times. The chain has TRBV29-1 and TRBJ2-1, with 12 bases identical to TRBD1. V lost 4 bases and J lost 8; bases outside the gene matches: 9. The CDR3 sequence is 15 residues long. Per germline, CDR1 SQVTM and CDR2 ANQGSEA. In DNA, the CDR3 is TGCAGCGTTGGAGGGGGGACAGGGGGCTCCTATGAGCAGTTCTTC. It encodes CSVGGGTGGSYEQFF.

V usage is TRBV5-1 and J usage is TRBJ2-1; D remains ambiguous. The CDR3 runs to 14 residues. V was pared by 5 bases and J by 6 bases, with 15 bases between. CDR1 is SGHRS and CDR2 is YFSETQ in the germline V gene. CDR3 nucleotides: TGCGCCAGCAGTCAAGGGCGAGACCGCAATGAGCAGTTCTTC. Translation gives CASSQGRDRNEQFF.